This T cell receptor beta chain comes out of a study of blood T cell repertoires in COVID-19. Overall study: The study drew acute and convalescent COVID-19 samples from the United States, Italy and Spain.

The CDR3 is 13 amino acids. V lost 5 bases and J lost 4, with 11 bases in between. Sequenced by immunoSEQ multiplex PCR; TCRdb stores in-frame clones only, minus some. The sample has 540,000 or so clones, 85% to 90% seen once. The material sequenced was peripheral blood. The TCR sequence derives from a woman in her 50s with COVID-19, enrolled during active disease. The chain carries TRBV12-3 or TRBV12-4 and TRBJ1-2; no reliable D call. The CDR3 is CASSPSQVYGYTF. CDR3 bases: TGTGCCAGCAGTCCCAGTCAGGTCTATGGCTACACCTTC.